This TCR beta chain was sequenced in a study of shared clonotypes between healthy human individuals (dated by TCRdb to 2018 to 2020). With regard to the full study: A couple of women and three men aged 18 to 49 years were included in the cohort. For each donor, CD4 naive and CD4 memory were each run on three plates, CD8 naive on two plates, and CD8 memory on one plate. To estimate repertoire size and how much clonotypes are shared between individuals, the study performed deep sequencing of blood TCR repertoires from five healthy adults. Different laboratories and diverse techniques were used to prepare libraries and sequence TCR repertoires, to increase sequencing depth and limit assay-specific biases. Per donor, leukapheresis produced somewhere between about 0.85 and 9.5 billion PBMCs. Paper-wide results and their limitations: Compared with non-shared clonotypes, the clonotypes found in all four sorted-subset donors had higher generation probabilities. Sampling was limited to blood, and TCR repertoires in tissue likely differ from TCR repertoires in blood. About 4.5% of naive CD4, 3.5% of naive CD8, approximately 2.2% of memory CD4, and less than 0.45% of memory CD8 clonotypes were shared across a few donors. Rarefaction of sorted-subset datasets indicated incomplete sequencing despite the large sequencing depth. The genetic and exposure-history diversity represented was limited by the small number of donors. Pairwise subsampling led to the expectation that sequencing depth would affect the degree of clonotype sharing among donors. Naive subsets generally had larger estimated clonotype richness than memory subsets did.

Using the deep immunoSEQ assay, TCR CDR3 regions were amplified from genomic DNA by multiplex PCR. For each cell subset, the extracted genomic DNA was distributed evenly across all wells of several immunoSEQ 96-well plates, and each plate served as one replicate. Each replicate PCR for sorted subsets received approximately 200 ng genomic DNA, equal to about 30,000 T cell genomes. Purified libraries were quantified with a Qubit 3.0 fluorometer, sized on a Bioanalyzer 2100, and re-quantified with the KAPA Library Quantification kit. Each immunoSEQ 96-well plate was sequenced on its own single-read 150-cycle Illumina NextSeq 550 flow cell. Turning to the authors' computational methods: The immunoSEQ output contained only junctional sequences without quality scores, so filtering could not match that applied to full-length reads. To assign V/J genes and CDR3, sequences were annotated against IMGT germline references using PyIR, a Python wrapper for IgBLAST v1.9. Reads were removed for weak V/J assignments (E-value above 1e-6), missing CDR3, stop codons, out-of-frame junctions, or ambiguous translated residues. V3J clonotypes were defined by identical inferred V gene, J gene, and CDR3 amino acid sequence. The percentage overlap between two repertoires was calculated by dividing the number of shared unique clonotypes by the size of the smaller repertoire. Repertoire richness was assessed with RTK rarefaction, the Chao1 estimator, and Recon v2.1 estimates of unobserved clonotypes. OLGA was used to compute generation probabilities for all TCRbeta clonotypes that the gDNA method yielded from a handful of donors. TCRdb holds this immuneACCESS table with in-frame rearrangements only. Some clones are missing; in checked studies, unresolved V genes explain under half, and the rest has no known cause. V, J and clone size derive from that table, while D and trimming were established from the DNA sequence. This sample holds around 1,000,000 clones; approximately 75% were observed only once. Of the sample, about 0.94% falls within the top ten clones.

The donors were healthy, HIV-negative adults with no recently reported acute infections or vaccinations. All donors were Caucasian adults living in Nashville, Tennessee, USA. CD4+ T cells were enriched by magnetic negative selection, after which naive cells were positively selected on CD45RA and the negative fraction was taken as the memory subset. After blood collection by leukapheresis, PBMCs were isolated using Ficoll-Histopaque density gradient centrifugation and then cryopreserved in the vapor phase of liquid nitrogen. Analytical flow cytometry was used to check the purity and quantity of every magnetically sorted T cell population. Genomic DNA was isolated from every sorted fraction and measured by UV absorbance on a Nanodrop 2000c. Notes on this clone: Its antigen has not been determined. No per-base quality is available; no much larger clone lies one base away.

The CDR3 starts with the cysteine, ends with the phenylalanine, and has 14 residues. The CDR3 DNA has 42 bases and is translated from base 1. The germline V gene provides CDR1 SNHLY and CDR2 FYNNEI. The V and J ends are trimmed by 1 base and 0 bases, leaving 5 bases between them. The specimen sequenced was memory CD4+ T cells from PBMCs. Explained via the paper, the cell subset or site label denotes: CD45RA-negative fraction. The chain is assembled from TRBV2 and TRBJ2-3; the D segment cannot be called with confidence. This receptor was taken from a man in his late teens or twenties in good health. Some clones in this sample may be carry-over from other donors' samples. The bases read TGTGCCAGCAGTGAAGGCCCGAGCACAGATACGCAGTATTTT. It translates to CASSEGPSTDTQYF.